This TCR beta chain derives from a study of blood T cell repertoires in COVID-19. Study context: The origin of the acute and convalescent COVID-19 samples was the United States, Italy and Spain.

In the original analysis: Nucleated cell counts were estimated from reference gene primer amplification. Clones were read by immunoSEQ multiplex PCR, and TCRdb kept only the in-frame ones, dropping some. V, J and clone size are those of that table, while D and trimming were read from the DNA. The table has more than 95,000 clones, about 94% seen once. Sequencing was performed on peripheral blood. This clonotype originated in a middle-aged man with COVID-19, enrolled during active disease.

This chain's CDR3 is CASSPGSGTGSGNTIYF. CDR3 DNA: TGTGCCAGCTCACCAGGATCTGGGACAGGCTCTGGAAACACCATATATTTT. The chain carries TRBV18 and TRBJ1-3, with TRBD1 matching over 8 bases. CDR1 is KGHSH and CDR2 is LQKENI in the germline V gene. Trimming removed 2 bases from V and 0 bases from J; junction bases left unmatched: 6. The CDR3 is made up of 17 amino acids.